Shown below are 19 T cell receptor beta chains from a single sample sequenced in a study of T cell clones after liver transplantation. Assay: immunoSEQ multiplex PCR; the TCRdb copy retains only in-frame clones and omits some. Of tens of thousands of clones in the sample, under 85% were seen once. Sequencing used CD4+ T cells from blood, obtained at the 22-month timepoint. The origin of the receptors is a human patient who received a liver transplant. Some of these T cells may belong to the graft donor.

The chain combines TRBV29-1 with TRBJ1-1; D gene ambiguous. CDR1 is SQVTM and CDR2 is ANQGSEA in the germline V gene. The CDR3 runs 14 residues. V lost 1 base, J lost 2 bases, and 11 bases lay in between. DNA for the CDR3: TGCAGCGTTGAAGGTCCCGGAGTCAACACTGAAGCTTTCTTT. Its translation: CSVEGPGVNTEAFF.

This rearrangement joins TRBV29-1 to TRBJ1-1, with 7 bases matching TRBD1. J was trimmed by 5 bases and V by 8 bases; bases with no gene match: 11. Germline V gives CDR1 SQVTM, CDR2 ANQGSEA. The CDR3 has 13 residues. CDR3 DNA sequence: TGCAGCATTCGACAGGGCACGGGGACTGAAGCTTTCTTT. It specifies CSIRQGTGTEAFF.

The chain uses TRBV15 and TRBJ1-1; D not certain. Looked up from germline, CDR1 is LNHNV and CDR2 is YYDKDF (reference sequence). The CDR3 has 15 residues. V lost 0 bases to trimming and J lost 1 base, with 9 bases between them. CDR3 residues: CATSREGVPNTEAFF. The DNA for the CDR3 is TGTGCCACCAGCAGAGAGGGCGTGCCGAACACTGAAGCTTTCTTT.

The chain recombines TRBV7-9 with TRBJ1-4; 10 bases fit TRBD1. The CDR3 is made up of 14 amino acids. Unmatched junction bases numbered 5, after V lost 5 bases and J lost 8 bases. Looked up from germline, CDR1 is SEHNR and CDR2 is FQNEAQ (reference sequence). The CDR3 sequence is CASSQTGGSEKLFF. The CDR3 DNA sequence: TGTGCCAGCAGCCAGACAGGGGGCAGCGAAAAACTGTTTTTT.

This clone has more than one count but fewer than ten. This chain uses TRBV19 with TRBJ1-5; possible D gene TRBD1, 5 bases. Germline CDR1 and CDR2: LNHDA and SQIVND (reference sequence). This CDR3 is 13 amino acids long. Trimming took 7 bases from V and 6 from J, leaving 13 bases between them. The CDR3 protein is CASNPGRGQPQHF. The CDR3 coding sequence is TGTGCCAGTAACCCCGGTAGGGGTCAGCCCCAGCATTTT.

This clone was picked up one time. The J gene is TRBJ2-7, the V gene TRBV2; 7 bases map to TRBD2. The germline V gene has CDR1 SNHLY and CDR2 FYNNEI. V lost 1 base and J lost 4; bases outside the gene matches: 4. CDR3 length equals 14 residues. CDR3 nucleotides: TGTGCCAGCAGTGAAGGGGGGGGAAATTACGAGCAGTACTTC. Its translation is CASSEGGGNYEQYF.

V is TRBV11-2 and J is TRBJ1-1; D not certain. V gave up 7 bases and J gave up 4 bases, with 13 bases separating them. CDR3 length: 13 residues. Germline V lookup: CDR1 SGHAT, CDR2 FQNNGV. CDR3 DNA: TGTGCCAGCACCCTCGACCGGGGCACTGAAGCTTTCTTT. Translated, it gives CASTLDRGTEAFF.

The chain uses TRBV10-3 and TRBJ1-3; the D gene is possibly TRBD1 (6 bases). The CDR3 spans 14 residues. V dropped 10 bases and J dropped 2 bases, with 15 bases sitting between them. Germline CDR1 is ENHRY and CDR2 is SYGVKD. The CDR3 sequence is CATTGKETGNTIYF. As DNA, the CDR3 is TGTGCCACTACAGGGAAAGAGACTGGAAACACCATATATTTT.

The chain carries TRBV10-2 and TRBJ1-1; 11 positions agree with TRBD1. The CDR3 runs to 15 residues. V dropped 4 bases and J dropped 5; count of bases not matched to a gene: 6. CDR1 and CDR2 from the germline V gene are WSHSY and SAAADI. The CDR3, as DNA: TGCGCCAGCAGTGGGCGGGACAGGGGGGGGACTGAAGCTTTCTTT. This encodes CASSGRDRGGTEAFF.

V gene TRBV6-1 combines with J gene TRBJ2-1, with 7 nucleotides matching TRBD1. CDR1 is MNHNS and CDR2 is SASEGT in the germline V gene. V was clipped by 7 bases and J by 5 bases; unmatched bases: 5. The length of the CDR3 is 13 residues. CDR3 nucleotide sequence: TGTGCCAGCATCCCGGGACAGAACAATGAGCAGTTCTTC. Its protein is CASIPGQNNEQFF.

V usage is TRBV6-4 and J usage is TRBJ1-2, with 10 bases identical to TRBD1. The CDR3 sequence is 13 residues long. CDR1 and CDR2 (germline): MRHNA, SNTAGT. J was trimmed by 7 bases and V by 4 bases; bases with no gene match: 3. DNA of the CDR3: TGTGCCAGCAGTGCGGGACAGGGGTCTGGCTACACCTTC. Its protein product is CASSAGQGSGYTF.

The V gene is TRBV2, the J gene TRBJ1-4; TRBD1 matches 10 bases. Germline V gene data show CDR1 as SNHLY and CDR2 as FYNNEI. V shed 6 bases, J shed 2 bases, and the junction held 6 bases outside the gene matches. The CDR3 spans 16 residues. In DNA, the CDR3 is TGTGCCAGCAGGCGGGACAGGGGCGGTACTAATGAAAAACTGTTTTTT. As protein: CASRRDRGGTNEKLFF.

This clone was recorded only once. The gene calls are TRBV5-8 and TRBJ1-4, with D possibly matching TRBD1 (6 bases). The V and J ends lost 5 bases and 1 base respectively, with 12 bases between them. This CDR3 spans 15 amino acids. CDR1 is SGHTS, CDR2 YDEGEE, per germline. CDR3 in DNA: TGTGCCAGCAGTTTACAGGGAAGAACTAATGAAAAACTGTTTTTT. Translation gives CASSLQGRTNEKLFF. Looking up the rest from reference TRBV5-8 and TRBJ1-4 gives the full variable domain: EAGVTQSPTHLIKTRGQQATLRCSPISGHTSVYWYQQALGLGLQFLLWYDEGEERNRGNFPPRFSGRQFPNYSSELNVNALELEDSALYLCASSLQGRTNEKLFFGSGTQLSVL.

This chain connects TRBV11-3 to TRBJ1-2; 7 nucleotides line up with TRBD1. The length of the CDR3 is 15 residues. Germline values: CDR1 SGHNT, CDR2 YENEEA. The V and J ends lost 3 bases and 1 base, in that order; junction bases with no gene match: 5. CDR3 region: CASSFGTASNYGYTF. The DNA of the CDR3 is TGTGCCAGCAGCTTCGGGACAGCTAGTAACTATGGCTACACCTTC.

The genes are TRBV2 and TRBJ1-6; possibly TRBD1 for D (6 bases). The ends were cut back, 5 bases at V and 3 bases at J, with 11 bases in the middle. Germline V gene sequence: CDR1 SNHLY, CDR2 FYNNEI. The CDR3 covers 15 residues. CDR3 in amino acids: CASSQRGNYNSPLHF. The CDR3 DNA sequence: TGTGCCAGCAGTCAAAGGGGGAACTATAATTCACCCCTCCACTTT.

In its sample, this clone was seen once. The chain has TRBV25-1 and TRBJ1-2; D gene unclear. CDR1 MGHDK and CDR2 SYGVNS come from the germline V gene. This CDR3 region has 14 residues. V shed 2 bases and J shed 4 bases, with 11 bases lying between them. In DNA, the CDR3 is TGTGCCAGCAGTGAAAAAGGGCAGCCCTATGGCTACACCTTC. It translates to CASSEKGQPYGYTF.

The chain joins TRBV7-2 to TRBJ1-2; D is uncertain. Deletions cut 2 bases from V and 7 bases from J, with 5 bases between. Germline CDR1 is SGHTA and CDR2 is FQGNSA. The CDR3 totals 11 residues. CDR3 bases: TGTGCCAGCAGCTTACAGATTGGCTACACCTTC. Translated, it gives CASSLQIGYTF.

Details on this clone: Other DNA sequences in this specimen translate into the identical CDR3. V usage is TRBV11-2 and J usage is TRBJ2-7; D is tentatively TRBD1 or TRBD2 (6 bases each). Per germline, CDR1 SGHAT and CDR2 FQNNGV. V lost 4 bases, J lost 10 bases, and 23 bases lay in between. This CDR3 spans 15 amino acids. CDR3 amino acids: CASSSLGAGRSEQYF. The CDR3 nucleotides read TGTGCCAGCAGCTCTTTGGGGGCGGGAAGGAGCGAACAGTACTTC.

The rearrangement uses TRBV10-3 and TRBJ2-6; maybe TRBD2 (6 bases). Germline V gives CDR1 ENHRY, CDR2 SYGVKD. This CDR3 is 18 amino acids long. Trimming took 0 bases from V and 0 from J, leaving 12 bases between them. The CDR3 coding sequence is TGTGCCATCAGTGAGTCGGAGGGCCGAGGCTCTGGGGCCAACGTCCTGACTTTC. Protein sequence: CAISESEGRGSGANVLTF.